The TCR beta chain described here comes from a study of T cell responses to AZD1222 COVID-19 vaccine (dated by TCRdb to 2020 to 2023). General notes on the study: TCR sequencing was performed for roughly 250 trial participants, of whom some 200 were given two doses of AZD1222 and some 25 were given two doses of MenACWY control vaccine. Trial participants were enrolled by age into 18-55, 56-69 and 70-plus year subgroups, with approximately 150, 30 and 60 TCR-sequenced participants respectively. The research as a whole found: Reportedly, almost half of the unique spike-specific TCRs recognized epitopes lying outside the regions that are mutated in the B.1.351 and B.1.1.7 variants. The whole spike protein was spanned by vaccine-associated CD4 TCRs, and dominant responses were seen in regions 160-218 and 743-854. Because no samples from the day 14 peak response were available, repertoires could be characterized only after the peak T cell response. Conclusions about previously exposed vaccinees are limited, since just six or seven AZD1222 recipients were seropositive for SARS-CoV-2 at baseline. In the small 56-69-year group, the increase in depth fell short of significance, most likely because of low power. Participants were mostly white British, with more females than males. The authors suggested clonal diversity may have been underestimated. Spike-specific TCR breadth and depth rose significantly after two AZD1222 doses compared with day 0 and with MenACWY recipients.

The time point label for this specimen denotes: about 28 days (+/-7) after the second vaccine dose. AZD1222 recipients whose second dose came at about 4 weeks and those whose second dose came at about 12 weeks were combined into one group, since spike-specific TCR depth and breadth did not differ between the two schedules. Vaccinee samples came from UK trials COV001 and COV002, including a single-blind randomized controlled phase 2/3 trial of AZD1222 (ChAdOx1 nCoV-19) in healthy adults. For TCRbeta chain sequencing, PBMC samples from trial participants were taken at day 0 and at day 28 after the second dose. The CDR3 regions of human TCRbeta chains were subjected to immunosequencing. As for the original processing: Repertoire TCRs were checked for matches against a reference library of SARS-CoV-2-specific TCRs that had been generated using the MIRA antigen-specificity platform. Breadth was defined as the fraction of unique TCRs that were SARS-CoV-2-associated. Depth was defined as the fraction of total T cells that were SARS-CoV-2-associated. Using the MIRA data, each spike-specific TCR was mapped to the spike region that the TCR reacts to and placed in a CD4 or CD8 class. Log10-transformed breadth and depth values were compared by one-way ANOVA with Sidak's multiple comparisons tests. TCRdb obtained this table from immuneACCESS and retained in-frame rearrangements with V and J assigned. These tables miss some clones; where compared with another copy, unresolved V genes account for less than half of the shortfall, and the remainder is unexplained. The V and J calls and clone size were taken over from that table, and D and trimming were inferred from the DNA. This sample has 150,000 to 200,000 clones in its table, and 85% to 90% of those were observed once. 11% of the sample goes to the ten largest clones.

Regarding this clone: It lacks a known antigen. Nothing much larger sits one base from this clone, and base qualities are not available.

Taken from cysteine to phenylalanine, the CDR3 has 16 residues. The retained sequence is limited to the CDR3, 48 bases, with the frame set at the first base. CDR1 and CDR2 were assigned from the germline V gene as MDHEN and SYDVKM. Between the V and J ends, shortened by 2 bases and 0 bases respectively, the junction contains 8 bases. The TCR was taken from an adult who received the AZD1222 COVID-19 vaccine. Recombination connected TRBV28 to TRBJ2-6, with the D gene not clear enough to name. The sample consisted of peripheral blood, taken 28 days after the second AZD1222 dose. The bases read TGTGCCAGCAGTTTAGACCAGGACTCTGGGGCCAACGTCCTGACTTTC. This is translated as CASSLDQDSGANVLTF.